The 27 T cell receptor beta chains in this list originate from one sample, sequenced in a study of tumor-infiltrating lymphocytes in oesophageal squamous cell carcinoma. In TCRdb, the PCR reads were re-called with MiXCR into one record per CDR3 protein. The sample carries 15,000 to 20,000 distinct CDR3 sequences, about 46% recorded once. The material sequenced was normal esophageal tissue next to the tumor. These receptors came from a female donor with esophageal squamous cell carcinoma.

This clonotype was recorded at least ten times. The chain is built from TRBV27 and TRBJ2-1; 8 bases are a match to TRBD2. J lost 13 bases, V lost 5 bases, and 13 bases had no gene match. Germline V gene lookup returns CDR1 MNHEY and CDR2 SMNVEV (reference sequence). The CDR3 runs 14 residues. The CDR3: CASSPSASGFSQFF. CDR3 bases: TGTGCCAGCAGTCCATCCGCTAGCGGGTTTTCTCAGTTCTTC.

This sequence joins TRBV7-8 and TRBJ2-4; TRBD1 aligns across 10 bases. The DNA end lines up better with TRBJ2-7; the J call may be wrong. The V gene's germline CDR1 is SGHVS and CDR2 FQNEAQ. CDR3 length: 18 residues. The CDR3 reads CASSLGVGGQGSSYEQYF. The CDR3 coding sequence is TGTGCCAGCAGCTTGGGTGTGGGGGGACAGGGGAGCTCCTACGAGCAGTACTTC.

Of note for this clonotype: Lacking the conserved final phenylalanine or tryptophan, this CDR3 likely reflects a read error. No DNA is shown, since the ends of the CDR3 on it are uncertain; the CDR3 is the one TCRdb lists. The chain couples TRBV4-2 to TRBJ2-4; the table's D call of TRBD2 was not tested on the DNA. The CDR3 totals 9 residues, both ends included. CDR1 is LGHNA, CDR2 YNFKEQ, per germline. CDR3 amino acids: CASSQGGAG.

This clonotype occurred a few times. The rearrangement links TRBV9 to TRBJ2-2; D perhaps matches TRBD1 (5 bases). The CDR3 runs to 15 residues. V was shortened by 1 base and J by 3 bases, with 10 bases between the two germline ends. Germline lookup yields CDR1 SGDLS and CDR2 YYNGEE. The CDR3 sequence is CASSVLGVDTGELFF. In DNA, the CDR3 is TGTGCCAGCAGCGTACTAGGGGTTGACACCGGGGAGCTGTTTTTT. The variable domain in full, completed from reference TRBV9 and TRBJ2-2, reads DSGVTQTPKHLITATGQRVTLRCSPRSGDLSVYWYQQSLDQGLQFLIQYYNGEERAKGNILERFSAQQFPDLHSELNLSSLELGDSALYFCASSVLGVDTGELFFGEGSRLTVL.

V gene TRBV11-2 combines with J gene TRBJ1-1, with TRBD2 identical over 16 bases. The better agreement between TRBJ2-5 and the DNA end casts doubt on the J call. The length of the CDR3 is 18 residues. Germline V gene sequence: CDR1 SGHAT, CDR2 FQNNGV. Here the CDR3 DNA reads TGTGCCAGCAGCTTGGGGACTAGCGGGGGGGCATTGCAGGAGACCCAGTACTTC. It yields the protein CASSLGTSGGALQETQYF.

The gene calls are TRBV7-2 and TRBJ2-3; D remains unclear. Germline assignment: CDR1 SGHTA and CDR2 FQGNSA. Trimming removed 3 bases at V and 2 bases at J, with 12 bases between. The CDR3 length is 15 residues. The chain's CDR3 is CASSLAGLITDTQYF. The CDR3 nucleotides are TGTGCCAGCAGCTTGGCAGGCCTAATCACAGATACGCAGTATTTT.

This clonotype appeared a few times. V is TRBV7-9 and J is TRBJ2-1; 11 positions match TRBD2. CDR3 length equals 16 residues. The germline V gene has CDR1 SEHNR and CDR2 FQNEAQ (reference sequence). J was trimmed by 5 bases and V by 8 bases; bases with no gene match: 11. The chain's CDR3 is CASAPDSGGGNNEQFF. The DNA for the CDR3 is TGTGCCAGCGCCCCGGATAGCGGGGGGGGAAACAATGAGCAGTTCTTC.

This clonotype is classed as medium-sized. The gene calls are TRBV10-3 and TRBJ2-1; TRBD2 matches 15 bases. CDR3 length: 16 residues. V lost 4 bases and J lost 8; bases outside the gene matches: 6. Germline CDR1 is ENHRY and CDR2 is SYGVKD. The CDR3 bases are TGTGCCATCAGTGGGACTAGCGGGGGGGCCATGGATGAGCAGTTCTTC. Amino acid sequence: CAISGTSGGAMDEQFF.

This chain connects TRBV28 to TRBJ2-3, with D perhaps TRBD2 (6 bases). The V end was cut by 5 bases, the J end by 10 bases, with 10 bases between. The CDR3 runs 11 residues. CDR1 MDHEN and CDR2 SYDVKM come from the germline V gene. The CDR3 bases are TGTGCCAGCAGTAAGACTAGTGCGCAGTATTTT. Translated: CASSKTSAQYF.

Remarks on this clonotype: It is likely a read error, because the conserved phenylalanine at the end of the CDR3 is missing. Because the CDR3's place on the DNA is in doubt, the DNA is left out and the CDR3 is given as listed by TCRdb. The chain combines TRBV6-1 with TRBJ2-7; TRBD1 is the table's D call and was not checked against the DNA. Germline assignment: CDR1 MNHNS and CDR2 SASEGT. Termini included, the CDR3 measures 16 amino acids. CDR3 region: CASSTQGTTGGYTFGS.

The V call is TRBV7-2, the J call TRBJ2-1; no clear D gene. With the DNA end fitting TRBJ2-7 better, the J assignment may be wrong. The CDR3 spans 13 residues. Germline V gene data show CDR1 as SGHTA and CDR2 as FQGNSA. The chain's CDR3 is CASSLGAFGEQYF. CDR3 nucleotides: TGTGCCAGCAGCTTAGGTGCCTTTGGAGAGCAGTACTTC.

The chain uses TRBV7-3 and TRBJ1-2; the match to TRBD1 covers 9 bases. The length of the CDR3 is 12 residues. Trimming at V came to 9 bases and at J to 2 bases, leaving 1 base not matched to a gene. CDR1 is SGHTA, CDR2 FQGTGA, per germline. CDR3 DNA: TGTGCCAGTGGACAGGGGAACTATGGCTACACCTTC. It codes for CASGQGNYGYTF. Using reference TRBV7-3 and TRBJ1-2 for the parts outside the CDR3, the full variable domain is GAGVSQTPSNKVTEKGKYVELRCDPISGHTALYWYRQSLGQGPEFLIYFQGTGAADDSGLPNDRFFAVRPEGSVSTLKIQRTERGDSAVYLCASGQGNYGYTFGSGTRLTVV.

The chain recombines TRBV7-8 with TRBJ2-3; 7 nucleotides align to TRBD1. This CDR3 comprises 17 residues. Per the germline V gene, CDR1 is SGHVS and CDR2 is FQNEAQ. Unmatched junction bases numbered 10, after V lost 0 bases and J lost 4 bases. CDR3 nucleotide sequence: TGTGCCAGCAGCTTAGCCAGAGGGGGCTCTGGGCCAGATACGCAGTATTTT. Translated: CASSLARGGSGPDTQYF.

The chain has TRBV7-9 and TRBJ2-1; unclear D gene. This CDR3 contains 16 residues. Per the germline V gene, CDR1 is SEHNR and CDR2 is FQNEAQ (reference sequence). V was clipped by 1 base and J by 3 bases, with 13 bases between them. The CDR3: CASSLGIALGYNEQFF. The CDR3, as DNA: TGTGCCAGCAGCTTAGGTATCGCGTTGGGCTACAATGAGCAGTTCTTC. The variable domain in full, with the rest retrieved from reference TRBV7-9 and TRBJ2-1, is DTGVSQNPRHKITKRGQNVTFRCDPISEHNRLYWYRQTLGQGPEFLTYFQNEAQLEKSRLLSDRFSAERPKGSFSTLEIQRTEQGDSAMYLCASSLGIALGYNEQFFGPGTRLTVL.

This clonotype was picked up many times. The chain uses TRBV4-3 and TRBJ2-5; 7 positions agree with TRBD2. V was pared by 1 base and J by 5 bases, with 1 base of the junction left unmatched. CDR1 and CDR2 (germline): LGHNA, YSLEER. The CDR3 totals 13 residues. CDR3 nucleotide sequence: TGCGCCAGCAGCCAAGGGGAGGGGGAGACCCAGTACTTC. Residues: CASSQGEGETQYF.

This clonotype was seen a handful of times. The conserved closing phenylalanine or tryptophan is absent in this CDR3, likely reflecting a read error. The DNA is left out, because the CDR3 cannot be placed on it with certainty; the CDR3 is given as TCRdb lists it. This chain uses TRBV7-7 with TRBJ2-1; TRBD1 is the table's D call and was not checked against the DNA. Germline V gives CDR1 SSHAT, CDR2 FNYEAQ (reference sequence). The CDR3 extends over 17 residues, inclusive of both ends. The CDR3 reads CASSILPENYYGYTFGS.

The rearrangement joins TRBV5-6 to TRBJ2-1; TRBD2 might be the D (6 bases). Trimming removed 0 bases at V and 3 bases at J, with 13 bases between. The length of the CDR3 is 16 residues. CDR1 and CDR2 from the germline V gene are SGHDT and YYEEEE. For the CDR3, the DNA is TGTGCCAGCAGCTTGGCGGAGGGCTTCGTCTACAATGAGCAGTTCTTC. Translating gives CASSLAEGFVYNEQFF.

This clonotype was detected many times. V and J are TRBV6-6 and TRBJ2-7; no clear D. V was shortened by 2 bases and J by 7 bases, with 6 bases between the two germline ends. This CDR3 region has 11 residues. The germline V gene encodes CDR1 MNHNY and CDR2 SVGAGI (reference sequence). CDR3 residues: CASSYHQEQYF. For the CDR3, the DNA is TGTGCCAGCAGTTACCACCAGGAGCAGTACTTC.

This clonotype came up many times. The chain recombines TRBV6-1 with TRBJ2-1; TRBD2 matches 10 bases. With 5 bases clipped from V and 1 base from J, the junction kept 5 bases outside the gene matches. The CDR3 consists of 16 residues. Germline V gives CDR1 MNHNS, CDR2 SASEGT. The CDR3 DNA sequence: TGTGCCAGCAGTCGATTAGCGGGAGGATCCTACAATGAGCAGTTCTTC. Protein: CASSRLAGGSYNEQFF.

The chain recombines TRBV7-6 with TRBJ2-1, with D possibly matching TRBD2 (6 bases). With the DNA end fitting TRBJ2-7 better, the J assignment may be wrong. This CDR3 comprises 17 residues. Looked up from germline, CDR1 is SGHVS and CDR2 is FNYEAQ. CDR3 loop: CASSFLAAELGGNEQYF. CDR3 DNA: TGTGCCAGCAGCTTCTTAGCGGCCGAGTTGGGTGGAAATGAGCAGTACTTC.

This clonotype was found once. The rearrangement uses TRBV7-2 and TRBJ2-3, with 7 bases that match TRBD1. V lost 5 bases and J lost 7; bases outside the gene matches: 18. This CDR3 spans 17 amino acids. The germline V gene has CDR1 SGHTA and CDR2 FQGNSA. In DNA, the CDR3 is TGTGCCAGCAGCGCTCGACAGGGTGGGACCGCAGTCCATACGCAGTATTTT. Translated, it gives CASSARQGGTAVHTQYF.

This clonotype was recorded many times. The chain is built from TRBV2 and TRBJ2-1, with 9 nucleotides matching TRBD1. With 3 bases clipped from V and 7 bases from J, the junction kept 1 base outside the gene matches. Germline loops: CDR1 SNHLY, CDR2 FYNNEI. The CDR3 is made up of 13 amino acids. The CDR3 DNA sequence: TGTGCCAGCAGTGAGGGGACAGGGAATGAGCAGTTCTTC. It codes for CASSEGTGNEQFF. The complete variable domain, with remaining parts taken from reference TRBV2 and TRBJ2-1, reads EPEVTQTPSHQVTQMGQEVILRCVPISNHLYFYWYRQILGQKVEFLVSFYNNEISEKSEIFDDQFSVERPDGSNFTLKIRSTKLEDSAMYFCASSEGTGNEQFFGPGTRLTVL.

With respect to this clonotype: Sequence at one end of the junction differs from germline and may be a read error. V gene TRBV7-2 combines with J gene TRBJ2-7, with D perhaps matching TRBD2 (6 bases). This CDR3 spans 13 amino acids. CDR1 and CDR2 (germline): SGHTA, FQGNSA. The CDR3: CASSPGGNSPLHF. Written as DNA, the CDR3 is TGTGCCAGCAGCCCCGGGGGAAATTCACCCCTCCACTTC.

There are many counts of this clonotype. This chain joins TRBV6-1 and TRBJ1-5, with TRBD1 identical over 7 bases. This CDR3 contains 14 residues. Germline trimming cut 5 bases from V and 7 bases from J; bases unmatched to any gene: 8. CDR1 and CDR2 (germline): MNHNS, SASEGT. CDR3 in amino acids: CASSLQGPRQPQHF. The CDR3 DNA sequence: TGTGCCAGCAGTTTACAGGGGCCAAGGCAGCCCCAGCATTTT.

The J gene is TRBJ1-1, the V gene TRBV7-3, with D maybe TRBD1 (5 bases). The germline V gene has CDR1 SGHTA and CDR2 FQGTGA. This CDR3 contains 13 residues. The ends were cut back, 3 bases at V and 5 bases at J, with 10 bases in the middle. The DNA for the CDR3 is TGTGCCAGCAGCTTTGGGGGGGGGACTGAAGCTTTCTTT. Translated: CASSFGGGTEAFF.

For the CDR3, the DNA is TGTGCCAGCAGCTTTGATTTGGACGGAGCCTATGAAAAACTGTTTTTT. Protein sequence: CASSFDLDGAYEKLFF. The rearrangement joins TRBV12-1 to TRBJ1-4. TRBV12-1 is a pseudogene segment. The CDR3 has 16 residues.

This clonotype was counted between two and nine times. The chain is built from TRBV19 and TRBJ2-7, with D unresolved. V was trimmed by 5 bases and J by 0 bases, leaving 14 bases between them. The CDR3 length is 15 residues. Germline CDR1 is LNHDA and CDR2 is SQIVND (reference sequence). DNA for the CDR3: TGTGCCAGTAGTTTAAAGCCGAGATTCTCCTACGAGCAGTACTTC. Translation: CASSLKPRFSYEQYF.